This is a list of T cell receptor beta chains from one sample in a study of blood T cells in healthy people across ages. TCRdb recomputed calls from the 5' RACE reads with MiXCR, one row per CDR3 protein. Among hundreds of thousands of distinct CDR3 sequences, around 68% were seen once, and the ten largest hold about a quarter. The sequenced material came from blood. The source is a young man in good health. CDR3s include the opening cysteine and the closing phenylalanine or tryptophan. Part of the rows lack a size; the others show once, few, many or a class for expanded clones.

CDR3 protein: CASSLAGQGVQYEQYF
J gene: -
V gene: TRBV7-2
clone size: -

CDR3 protein: CSAVTEGAWEQYF
J gene: TRBJ2-5
V gene: TRBV20-1
clone size: -

CDR3 protein: CATSRDRAGGSNQPQHF
J gene: TRBJ1-5
V gene: TRBV15
clone size: many

CDR3 protein: CASSLALDSSGANVLTF
J gene: TRBJ2-6
V gene: TRBV12-3/TRBV12-4
clone size: -

CDR3 protein: CASSPPGPYNEQYF
J gene: -
V gene: TRBV7-2
clone size: -

CDR3 protein: CASSAGPRATEAFF
J gene: TRBJ1-1
V gene: TRBV25-1
clone size: -

CDR3 protein: CAGGGATDTQYF
J gene: TRBJ2-3
V gene: TRBV7-9
clone size: few

CDR3 protein: CASSLYPGVGNQPQHF
J gene: TRBJ1-5
V gene: TRBV28
clone size: -

CDR3 protein: CASSLMTTSAYEQYF
J gene: TRBJ2-7
V gene: TRBV28
clone size: -

CDR3 protein: CASSHIPGQGIYTDTQYF
J gene: TRBJ2-3
V gene: TRBV2
clone size: -

CDR3 protein: CASSPRQGLAGGNEQFF
J gene: TRBJ2-1
V gene: TRBV9
clone size: few

CDR3 protein: CASSQGSTSGYYNEQFF
J gene: TRBJ2-1
V gene: TRBV4-3
clone size: -

CDR3 protein: CASSLASMGLAGLSSYNEQFF
J gene: TRBJ2-1
V gene: TRBV7-2
clone size: -

CDR3 protein: CASSLGGGQSNEQYF
J gene: -
V gene: TRBV5-1
clone size: -

CDR3 protein: CASSQRGGEQFF
J gene: TRBJ2-1
V gene: TRBV4-1
clone size: -

CDR3 protein: CASSRGSQDIQYF
J gene: TRBJ2-4
V gene: TRBV12-3/TRBV12-4
clone size: -

CDR3 protein: CATERQFEAFF
J gene: TRBJ1-1
V gene: TRBV7-9
clone size: once

CDR3 protein: CASSPGTVGTDTQYF
J gene: TRBJ2-3
V gene: TRBV7-9
clone size: once

CDR3 protein: CACLLSYEQYF
J gene: TRBJ2-7
V gene: TRBV30
clone size: -

CDR3 protein: CASSLNGGSGETQYF
J gene: TRBJ2-5
V gene: TRBV7-3
clone size: -

CDR3 protein: CASSAGQGPNEKLFF
J gene: TRBJ1-4
V gene: TRBV2
clone size: few

CDR3 protein: CATHGAGDQETQYF
J gene: TRBJ2-5
V gene: TRBV6-6
clone size: once

CDR3 protein: CASSEGEGGLAKNIQYF
J gene: TRBJ2-4
V gene: TRBV25-1
clone size: few

CDR3 protein: CASSSSGGGYTF
J gene: TRBJ1-2
V gene: TRBV5-1
clone size: -

CDR3 protein: CASSYSDRRSQWDGYTF
J gene: TRBJ1-2
V gene: TRBV6-2/TRBV6-3
clone size: few

CDR3 protein: CASRPTGFNQPQHF
J gene: TRBJ1-5
V gene: TRBV6-5
clone size: -

CDR3 protein: CSVVGNPNEQFF
J gene: TRBJ2-1
V gene: TRBV29-1
clone size: many

CDR3 protein: CASRKTLGGQTEQYF
J gene: TRBJ2-7
V gene: TRBV27
clone size: -

CDR3 protein: CATSRRRGGSDTQYF
J gene: TRBJ2-3
V gene: TRBV15
clone size: few

CDR3 protein: CSARHRTNYGYTF
J gene: TRBJ1-2
V gene: TRBV20-1
clone size: -

CDR3 protein: CAIRGQGDIEKLFF
J gene: TRBJ1-4
V gene: TRBV10-3
clone size: few

CDR3 protein: CASGVPENTGELFF
J gene: TRBJ2-2
V gene: TRBV7-2
clone size: -

CDR3 protein: CASHSGGLDEQFF
J gene: TRBJ2-1
V gene: TRBV6-2/TRBV6-3
clone size: few

CDR3 protein: CATSLFTGELFF
J gene: TRBJ2-2
V gene: TRBV13
clone size: -

CDR3 protein: CASSLASLQETQYF
J gene: TRBJ2-5
V gene: TRBV7-6
clone size: once

CDR3 protein: CASSPPTGLQEAQYF
J gene: TRBJ2-5
V gene: TRBV28
clone size: -